The 9 T cell receptor beta chains given below trace back to one sample, sequenced in a study of metastatic and nonmetastatic thyroid tumors. TCRdb re-clonotyped the PCR reads via MiXCR. The sample contains 40,000 or so clones, around a sixth of which appear only once. Thyroid surgery was performed in patients who had received no treatment beforehand. Sequencing used tumor tissue. These TCRs come from a female donor with papillary thyroid cancer or a benign thyroid nodule (not recorded which). Some clones in this sample may be carry-over from other donors' samples.

This clone was detected a few times. Just one base apart from a much larger clone, this may be a read error. The genes are TRBV25-1 and TRBJ2-5; D unresolved. The V and J ends lost 4 bases and 5 bases respectively, with 8 bases between them. The CDR3 runs to 12 residues. The germline V gene has CDR1 MGHDK and CDR2 SYGVNS. The CDR3 region has the DNA TGTGCCAGCAGTGGGGATTTTGAGACCCAGTACTTC. The encoded protein is CASSGDFETQYF.

This clone was recorded at least ten times. The V gene is TRBV5-5, the J gene TRBJ2-1; no definite D call. Germline lookup yields CDR1 SGHKS and CDR2 YYEKEE (reference sequence). CDR3 size: 14 residues. V lost 1 base to trimming and J lost 5 bases, with 10 bases between them. DNA of the CDR3: TGTGCCAGCAGCTTGATCTTTAGGGACAATGAGCAGTTCTTC. Amino acids: CASSLIFRDNEQFF.

This clone came up many times. V gene TRBV3-1 combines with J gene TRBJ2-3; D call uncertain. The CDR3 loop spans 15 amino acids. Trimming stripped 4 bases from V and 0 bases from J, with 11 bases between. In germline, CDR1 is LGHDT, CDR2 YNNKEL (reference sequence). The CDR3 here is CASSRRKASTDTQYF. The CDR3 DNA is TGTGCCAGCAGCCGCAGGAAGGCTAGCACAGATACGCAGTATTTT.

This clone occurred many times. Being one base from a much bigger clone, this may be a read error. This sequence joins TRBV28 and TRBJ2-7; 9 positions agree with TRBD2. The CDR3 contains 15 residues. Germline CDR1 and CDR2: MDHEN and SYDVKM. The V gene end was trimmed by 6 bases and the J gene end by 1 base; junction bases not matched to a gene: 7. CDR3 sequence: CASSTLAGASYEQYF. The CDR3 bases are TGTGCCAGCAGCACTTTAGCGGGAGCTTCCTACGAGCAGTACTTC.

This clone has ten or more counts. One end of the junction fails to match germline, which may point to a read error. The same CDR3 can be traced to other DNA sequences in this sample. The chain links TRBV20-1 to TRBJ2-3; maybe TRBD2 (6 bases). Germline loops: CDR1 DFQATT, CDR2 SNEGSKA (reference sequence). The CDR3 sequence is 12 residues long. The CDR3 DNA reads TGTAGTGCTAGGGGACGGGGGGATACGCAGTATTTT. Encoded protein: CSARGRGDTQYF.

The sample holds many counts of this clone. The chain is built from TRBV15 and TRBJ1-5; no clear D. The germline gives CDR1 LNHNV, CDR2 YYDKDF (reference sequence). V lost 4 bases and J 4 bases, leaving 8 bases between the germline ends. The CDR3 length is 13 residues. For the CDR3, the DNA is TGTGCCACCAGCATCCCCGGGAATCAGCCCCAGCATTTT. Its protein product is CATSIPGNQPQHF.

This clone was observed a few times. This may stem from a read error, because a much larger clone lies one nucleotide away. The chain links TRBV12-3 or TRBV12-4 to TRBJ1-2; no firm D call. The CDR3 runs to 11 residues. The CDR3 DNA sequence: TGTACCAGCAGTTTAACGCGTGGCTACACCTTC. Residues: CTSSLTRGYTF.

Only a few counts were recorded for this clone. This sequence may be a read error, since a much larger clone differs from it by one base. This chain joins TRBV7-9 and TRBJ2-5; D is tentatively TRBD1 or TRBD2 (6 bases each). The CDR3 has 16 amino acids. V was pared by 4 bases and J by 2 bases, with 17 bases between. Germline-derived CDR1 and CDR2 are SEHNR and FQNEAQ (reference sequence). CDR3 sequence: CASSSSQGRDQETQYF. The CDR3 nucleotides are TGTGCCAGCAGCTCCTCCCAGGGGCGGGATCAAGAGACCCAGTACTTC. The complete variable domain, with remaining parts taken from reference TRBV7-9 and TRBJ2-5, reads DTGVSQNPRHKITKRGQNVTFRCDPISEHNRLYWYRQTLGQGPEFLTYFQNEAQLEKSRLLSDRFSAERPKGSFSTLEIQRTEQGDSAMYLCASSSSQGRDQETQYFGPGTRLLVL.

The genes are TRBV4-1 and TRBJ2-7; no clear D. V dropped 3 bases and J dropped 9 bases, with 12 bases sitting between them. The CDR3 extends over 12 amino acids. The germline CDR1 and CDR2 sequences are MGHRA and YSYEKL. CDR3 coding DNA: TGCGCCAGCAGCCACGAGGTGCTCGTGCAGTACTTC. As protein: CASSHEVLVQYF.